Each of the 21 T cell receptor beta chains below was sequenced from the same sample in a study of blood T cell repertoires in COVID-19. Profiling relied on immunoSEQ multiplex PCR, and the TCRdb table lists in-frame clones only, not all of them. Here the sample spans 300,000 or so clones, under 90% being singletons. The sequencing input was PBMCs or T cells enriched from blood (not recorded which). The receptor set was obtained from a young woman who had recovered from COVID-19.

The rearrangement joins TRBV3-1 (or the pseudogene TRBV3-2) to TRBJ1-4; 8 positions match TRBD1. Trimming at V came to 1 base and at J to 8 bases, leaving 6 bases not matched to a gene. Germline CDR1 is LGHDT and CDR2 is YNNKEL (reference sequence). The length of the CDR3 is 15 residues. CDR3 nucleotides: TGTGCCAGCAGCCAAGGGACAGGGTCGGGCGAAAAACTGTTTTTT. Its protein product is CASSQGTGSGEKLFF.

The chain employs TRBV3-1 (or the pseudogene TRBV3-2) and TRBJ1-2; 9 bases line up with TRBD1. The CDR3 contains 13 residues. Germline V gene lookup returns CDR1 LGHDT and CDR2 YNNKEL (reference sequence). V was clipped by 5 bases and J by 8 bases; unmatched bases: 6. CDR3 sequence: CASSMDRGGGYTF. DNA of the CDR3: TGTGCCAGCAGCATGGACAGGGGAGGGGGCTACACCTTC.

The CDR3 spells CASRDSGGDDEQYF. The CDR3 DNA reads TGTGCCAGCCGGGACAGCGGGGGGGACGACGAGCAGTACTTC. V is TRBV5-4 and J is TRBJ2-7, with 10 bases lining up with TRBD2. J was trimmed by 5 bases and V by 7 bases; bases with no gene match: 9. Germline values: CDR1 SGHNT, CDR2 YYREEE (reference sequence). The CDR3 is 14 amino acids.

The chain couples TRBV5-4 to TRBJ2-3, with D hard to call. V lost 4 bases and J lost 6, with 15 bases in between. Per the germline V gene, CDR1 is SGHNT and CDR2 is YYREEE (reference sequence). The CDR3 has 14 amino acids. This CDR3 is CASSPGFDGDTQYF. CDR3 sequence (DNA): TGTGCCAGCAGCCCGGGTTTCGATGGGGATACGCAGTATTTT.

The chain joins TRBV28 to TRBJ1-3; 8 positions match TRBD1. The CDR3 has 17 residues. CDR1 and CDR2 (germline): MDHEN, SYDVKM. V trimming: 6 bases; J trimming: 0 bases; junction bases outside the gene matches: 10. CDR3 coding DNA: TGTGCCAGCAGGTCCTCGCCGGGACAGGACTCTGGAAACACCATATATTTT. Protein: CASRSSPGQDSGNTIYF.

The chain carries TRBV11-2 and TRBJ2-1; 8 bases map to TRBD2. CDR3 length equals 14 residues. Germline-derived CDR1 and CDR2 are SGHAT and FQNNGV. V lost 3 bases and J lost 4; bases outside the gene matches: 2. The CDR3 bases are TGTGCCAGCAGCTTCAGCGGGAGTTACAATGAGCAGTTCTTC. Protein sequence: CASSFSGSYNEQFF.

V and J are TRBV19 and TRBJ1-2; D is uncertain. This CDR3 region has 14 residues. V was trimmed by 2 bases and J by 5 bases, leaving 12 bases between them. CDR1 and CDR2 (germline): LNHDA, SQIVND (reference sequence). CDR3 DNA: TGTGCCAGTAGTATAATTCCACGACATTATGGCTACACCTTC. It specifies CASSIIPRHYGYTF.

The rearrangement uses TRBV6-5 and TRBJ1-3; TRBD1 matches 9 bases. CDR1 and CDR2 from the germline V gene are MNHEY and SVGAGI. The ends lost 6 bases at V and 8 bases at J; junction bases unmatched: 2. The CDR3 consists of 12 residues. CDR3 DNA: TGTGCCAGCAGGACAGGGGGGGACACCATATATTTT. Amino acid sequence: CASRTGGDTIYF.

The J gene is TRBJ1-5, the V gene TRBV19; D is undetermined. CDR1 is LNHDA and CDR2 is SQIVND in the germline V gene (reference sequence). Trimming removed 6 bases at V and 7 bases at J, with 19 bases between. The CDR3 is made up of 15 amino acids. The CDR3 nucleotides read TGTGCCAGTAGCGTCGGAGGAGGGCTAGGCCAGCCCCAGCATTTT. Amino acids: CASSVGGGLGQPQHF. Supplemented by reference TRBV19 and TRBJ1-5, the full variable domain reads DGGITQSPKYLFRKEGQNVTLSCEQNLNHDAMYWYRQDPGQGLRLIYYSQIVNDFQKGDIAEGYSVSREKKESFPLTVTSAQKNPTAFYLCASSVGGGLGQPQHFGDGTRLSIL.

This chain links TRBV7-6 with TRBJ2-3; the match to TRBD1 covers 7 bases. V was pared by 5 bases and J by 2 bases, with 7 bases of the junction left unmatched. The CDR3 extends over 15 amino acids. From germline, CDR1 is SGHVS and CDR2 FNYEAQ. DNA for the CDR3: TGTGCCAGCAGCCCTACACAGGGGAACACAGATACGCAGTATTTT. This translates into CASSPTQGNTDTQYF.

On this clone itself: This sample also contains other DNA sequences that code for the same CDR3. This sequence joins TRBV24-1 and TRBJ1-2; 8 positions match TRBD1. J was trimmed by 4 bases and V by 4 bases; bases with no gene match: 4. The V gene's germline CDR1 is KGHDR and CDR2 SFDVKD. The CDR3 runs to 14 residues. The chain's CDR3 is CATSDPDRGYGYTF. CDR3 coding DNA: TGTGCCACCAGTGACCCCGACAGGGGCTATGGCTACACCTTC.

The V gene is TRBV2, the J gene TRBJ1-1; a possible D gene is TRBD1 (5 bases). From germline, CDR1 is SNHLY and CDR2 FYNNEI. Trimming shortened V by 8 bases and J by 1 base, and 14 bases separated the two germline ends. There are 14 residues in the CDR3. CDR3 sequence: CASGGGTGNTEAFF. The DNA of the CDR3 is TGTGCCAGCGGGGGAGGGACGGGGAACACTGAAGCTTTCTTT. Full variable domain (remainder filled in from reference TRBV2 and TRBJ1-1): EPEVTQTPSHQVTQMGQEVILRCVPISNHLYFYWYRQILGQKVEFLVSFYNNEISEKSEIFDDQFSVERPDGSNFTLKIRSTKLEDSAMYFCASGGGTGNTEAFFGQGTRLTVV.

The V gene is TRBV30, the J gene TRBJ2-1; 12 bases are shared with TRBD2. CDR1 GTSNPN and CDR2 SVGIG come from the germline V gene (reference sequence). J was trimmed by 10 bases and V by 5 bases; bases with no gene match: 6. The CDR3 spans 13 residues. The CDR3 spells CAWELAGGGEQFF. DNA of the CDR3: TGTGCCTGGGAACTAGCGGGGGGTGGCGAGCAGTTCTTC.

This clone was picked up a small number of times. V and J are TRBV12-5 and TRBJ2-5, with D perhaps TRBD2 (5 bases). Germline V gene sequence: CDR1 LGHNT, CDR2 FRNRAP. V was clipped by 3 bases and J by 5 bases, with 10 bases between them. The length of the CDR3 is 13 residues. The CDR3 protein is CASGFAGSETQYF. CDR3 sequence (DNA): TGTGCTAGTGGTTTCGCGGGTTCGGAGACCCAGTACTTC.

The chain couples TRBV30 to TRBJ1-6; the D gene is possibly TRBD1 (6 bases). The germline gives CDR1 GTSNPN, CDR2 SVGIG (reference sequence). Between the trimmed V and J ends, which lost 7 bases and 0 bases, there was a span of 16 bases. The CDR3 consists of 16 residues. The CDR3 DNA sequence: TGTGCCTCATCCGGGACACCTAACTCCTATAATTCACCCCTCCACTTT. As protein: CASSGTPNSYNSPLHF.

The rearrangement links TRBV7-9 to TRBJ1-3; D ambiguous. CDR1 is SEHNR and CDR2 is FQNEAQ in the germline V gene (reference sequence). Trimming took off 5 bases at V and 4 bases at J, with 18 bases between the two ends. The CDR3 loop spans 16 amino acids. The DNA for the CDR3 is TGTGCCAGCAGCCCGATTATGGCAGGCGGGGGAAACACCATATATTTT. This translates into CASSPIMAGGGNTIYF.

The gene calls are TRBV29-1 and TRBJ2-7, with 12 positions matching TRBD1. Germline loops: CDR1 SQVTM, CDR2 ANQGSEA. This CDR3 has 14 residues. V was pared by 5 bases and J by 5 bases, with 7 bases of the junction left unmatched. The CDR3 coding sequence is TGCAGCGTTACCCCCGGGACAGGGGGCCACGAGCAGTACTTC. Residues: CSVTPGTGGHEQYF.

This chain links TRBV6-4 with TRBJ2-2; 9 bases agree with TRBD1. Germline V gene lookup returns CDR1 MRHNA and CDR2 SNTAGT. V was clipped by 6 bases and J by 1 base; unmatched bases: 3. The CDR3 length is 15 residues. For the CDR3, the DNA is TGTGCCAGCAGGGCGGGACAGGGGAACACCGGGGAGCTGTTTTTT. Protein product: CASRAGQGNTGELFF.

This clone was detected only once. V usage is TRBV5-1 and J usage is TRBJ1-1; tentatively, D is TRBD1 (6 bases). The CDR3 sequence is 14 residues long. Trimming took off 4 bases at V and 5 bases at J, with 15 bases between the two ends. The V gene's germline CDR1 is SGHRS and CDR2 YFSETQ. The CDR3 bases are TGCGCCAGCAGCCTGAGGCGGGGGCCGACTGAAGCTTTCTTT. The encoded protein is CASSLRRGPTEAFF. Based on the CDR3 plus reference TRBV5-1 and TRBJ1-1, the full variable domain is KAGVTQTPRYLIKTRGQQVTLSCSPISGHRSVSWYQQTPGQGLQFLFEYFSETQRNKGNFPGRFSGRQFSNSRSEMNVSTLELGDSALYLCASSLRRGPTEAFFGQGTRLTVV.

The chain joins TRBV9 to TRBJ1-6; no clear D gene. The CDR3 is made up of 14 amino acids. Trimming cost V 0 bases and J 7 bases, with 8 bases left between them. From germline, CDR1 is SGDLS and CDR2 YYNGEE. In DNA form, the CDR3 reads TGTGCCAGCAGCGTAGGGACTCCGAATTCACCCCTCCACTTT. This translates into CASSVGTPNSPLHF.

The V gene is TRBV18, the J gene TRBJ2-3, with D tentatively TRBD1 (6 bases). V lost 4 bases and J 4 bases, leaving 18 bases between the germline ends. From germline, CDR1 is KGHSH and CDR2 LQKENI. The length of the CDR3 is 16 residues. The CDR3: CASSLSAGAAADTQYF. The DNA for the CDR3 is TGTGCCAGCTCACTGTCTGCAGGGGCGGCCGCAGATACGCAGTATTTT.